This T cell receptor beta chain was sequenced during a study of T cell responses to AZD1222 COVID-19 vaccine (dated by TCRdb to the early 2020s). A note on the overall study: AZD1222 recipients whose second dose came at about 4 weeks and those whose second dose came at about 12 weeks were combined into one group, since spike-specific TCR depth and breadth did not differ between the two schedules. Trial participants were enrolled into age subgroups of 18-55, 56-69 and 70-plus years, which contained roughly 150, 30 and 60 TCR-sequenced participants, respectively. A total of 233 trial participants underwent TCR sequencing, of whom 200 to 220 had received two doses of AZD1222 and roughly 26 had received two doses of the MenACWY control vaccine.

The CDR3 regions of human TCRbeta chains were subjected to immunosequencing. In the original analysis: TCRs in the repertoires were matched against a reference library of SARS-CoV-2-specific TCRs that had been generated with the MIRA antigen-specificity platform. Breadth was defined as the fraction of unique TCRs that were SARS-CoV-2-associated. Depth was defined as the fraction of total T cells that were SARS-CoV-2-associated. Using the MIRA data, each spike-specific TCR was assigned both to the spike region to which the TCR was reactive and to a CD4 or CD8 class. Log10-transformed breadth and depth values were compared by one-way ANOVA with Sidak's multiple comparisons tests. Here the immuneACCESS table is served through TCRdb, limited to in-frame sequences with V and J called. Missing clones are a known gap in these copies; in checked studies unresolved V genes cover under half, and the rest lacks a known reason. The D gene and trimming were derived from the DNA, and the V and J assignments and clone size from that table. In all, the sample holds tens of thousands of clones, and 78% of those were seen once. Together, the top ten hold approximately 5% of the sample.

What the study reported, not specific to this receptor: The vaccine-associated CD4 TCRs covered the entire spike protein, and the dominant responses fell in regions 160-218 and 743-854. After two AZD1222 doses, both the breadth and the depth of spike-specific TCRs were significantly higher than at day 0 and than in MenACWY recipients. Participants were mostly white British and included more females than males, and it was suggested by the authors that clonal diversity may have been underestimated. In the small 56-69-year group, the increase in depth fell short of significance, most likely because of low power. Because no day 14 peak-response samples were available, repertoires were characterized only after the peak T cell response. Only five to seven AZD1222 recipients were SARS-CoV-2 seropositive at baseline, limiting conclusions about previously exposed vaccinees. Reportedly, close to half of the unique spike-specific TCRs recognized epitopes lying outside the regions that are mutated in the B.1.351 and B.1.1.7 variants.

Notes on this clone: Its antigen specificity is not known. No base qualities exist here, and no much larger clone lies one base off it.

The trim is 3 bases for V and 3 bases for J, with a gap of 6 bases between the germline ends. From the cysteine up to the phenylalanine, the CDR3 has a length of 12 residues. Only CDR3 DNA remains: 36 bases, in frame from the first base. CDR1 SGDLS and CDR2 YYNGEE are derived from the germline V gene. What the time point label conveys for this sample: baseline before first vaccination. Samples from vaccinated people were obtained from the UK trials COV001 and COV002, which included a single-blind randomized controlled phase 2/3 trial of AZD1222 (ChAdOx1 nCoV-19) in healthy adults. For TCRbeta chain sequencing, PBMC samples from trial participants were taken at day 0 and at day 28 after the second dose.

This TCR derives from an adult in good health. This sequence uses TRBV9 and TRBJ2-5; no D segment can be confidently identified. Sequencing was performed on peripheral blood, taken on day 0 of AZD1222 vaccination. The CDR3 here reads CASSGREETQYF. The nucleotides are TGTGCCAGCAGCGGCAGAGAAGAGACCCAGTACTTC.